The clone carrying this T cell receptor beta chain was counted only a few times. Its specificity is unknown. The sample is drawn from a study of T cell repertoires in cytomegalovirus infection. Study background: Indications came from public TCR beta signatures; they pointed to CMV infection and to a matching HLA type.

Study-level results: Cumulative public TCR beta family frequency identified CMV carriers with the relevant HLA.

One entry per CDR3 protein results from TCRdb running MiXCR on the reads. The data show 130,000 or so distinct CDR3 sequences, 5.5% to 8% seen once. V lost 4 bases and J lost 1, with 13 bases in between. In germline, CDR1 is SQVTM, CDR2 ANQGSEA. This CDR3 has 14 amino acids. The source material was PBMCs. V is TRBV29-1 and J is TRBJ1-2; possibly TRBD1 for D (6 bases). This clonotype was obtained from a human donor in good health (CMV status not recorded). Some clones in this sample may be carry-over from other donors' samples. CDR3 nucleotide sequence: TGCAGCGTTGTAAGGGGGGCAAGTAACTATGGCTACACCTTC. Translation gives CSVVRGASNYGYTF.